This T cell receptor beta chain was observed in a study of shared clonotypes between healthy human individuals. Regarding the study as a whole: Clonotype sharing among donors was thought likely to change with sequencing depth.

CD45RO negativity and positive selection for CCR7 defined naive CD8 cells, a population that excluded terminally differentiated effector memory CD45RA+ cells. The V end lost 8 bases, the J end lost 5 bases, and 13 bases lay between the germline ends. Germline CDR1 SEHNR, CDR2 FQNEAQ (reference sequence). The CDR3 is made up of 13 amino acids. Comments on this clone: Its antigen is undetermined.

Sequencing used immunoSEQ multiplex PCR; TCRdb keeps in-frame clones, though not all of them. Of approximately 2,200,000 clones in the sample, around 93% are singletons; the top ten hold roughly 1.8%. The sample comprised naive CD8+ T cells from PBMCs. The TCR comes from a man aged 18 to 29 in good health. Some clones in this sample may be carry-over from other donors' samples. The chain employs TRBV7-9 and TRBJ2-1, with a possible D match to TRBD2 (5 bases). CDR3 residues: CASGGGAHNEQFF. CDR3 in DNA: TGTGCCAGCGGTGGAGGAGCGCACAATGAGCAGTTCTTC.